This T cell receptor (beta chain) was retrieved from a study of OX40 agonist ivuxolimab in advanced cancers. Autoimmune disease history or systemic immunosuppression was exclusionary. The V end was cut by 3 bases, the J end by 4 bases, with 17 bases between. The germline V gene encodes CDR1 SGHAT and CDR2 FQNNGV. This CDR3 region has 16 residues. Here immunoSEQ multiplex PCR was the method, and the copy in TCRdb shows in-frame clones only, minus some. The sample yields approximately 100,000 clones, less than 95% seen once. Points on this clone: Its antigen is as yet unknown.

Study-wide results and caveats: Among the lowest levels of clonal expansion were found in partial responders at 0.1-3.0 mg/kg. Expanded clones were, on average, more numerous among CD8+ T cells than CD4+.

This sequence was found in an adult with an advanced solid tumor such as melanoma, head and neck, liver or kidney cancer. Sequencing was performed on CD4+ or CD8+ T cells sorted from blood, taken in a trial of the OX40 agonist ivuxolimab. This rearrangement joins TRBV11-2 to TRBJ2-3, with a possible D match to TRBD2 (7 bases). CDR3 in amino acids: CASSLRRRGGADTQYF. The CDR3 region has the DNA TGTGCCAGCAGCTTGCGGCGGAGAGGGGGGGCAGATACGCAGTATTTT. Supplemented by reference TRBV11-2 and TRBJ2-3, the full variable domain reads EAGVAQSPRYKIIEKRQSVAFWCNPISGHATLYWYQQILGQGPKLLIQFQNNGVVDDSQLPKDRFSAERLKGVDSTLKIQPAKLEDSAVYLCASSLRRRGGADTQYFGPGTRLTVL.